Sequencing of this T cell receptor beta chain was carried out in a study of cytomegalovirus exposure and HLA in healthy donors. Study conclusions and caveats: Beyond CMV serostatus, there was no information to go on about immune exposure.

Remarks on this clone: The antigen is not known.

The PCR made use of 60 Vbeta and 13 Jbeta primers. The table came from immunoSEQ multiplex PCR; TCRdb's copy has only in-frame clones and leaves some out. The sample contains around 280,000 clones, over 85% of which appear only once. The V gene end was trimmed by 5 bases and the J gene end by 4 bases; junction bases not matched to a gene: 3. The CDR3 spans 13 residues. Germline loops: CDR1 SGHTA, CDR2 FQGNSA. The source of this sequence is a woman between 18 and 29 years old in good health and CMV-seronegative. V is TRBV7-2 and J is TRBJ1-2; 8 positions agree with TRBD1. The sequenced sample consisted of PBMCs. As DNA, the CDR3 is TGTGCCAGCAGCGCCGGACAGGGCTATGGCTACACCTTC. It is translated as CASSAGQGYGYTF. Using reference TRBV7-2 and TRBJ1-2 for the parts outside the CDR3, the full variable domain is GAGVSQSPSNKVTEKGKDVELRCDPISGHTALYWYRQSLGQGLEFLIYFQGNSAPDKSGLPSDRFSAERTGGSVSTLTIQRTQQEDSAVYLCASSAGQGYGYTFGSGTRLTVV.